Listed below are T cell receptor beta chains from one sample, sequenced in a study of cytomegalovirus exposure and HLA in healthy donors. Profiling relied on immunoSEQ multiplex PCR, and the TCRdb table lists in-frame clones only, not all of them. The data show more than 150,000 clones, around 82% seen once. Sequencing was done on a sample of PBMCs. All receptors come from a boy younger than 18 in good health and CMV-seronegative. Both conserved end residues are part of each CDR3. A D gene is named only where the DNA matches it firmly.

>TRBJ2-2|TRBV7-9|NA
CASSPRRRRNTGELFF
TGTGCCAGCAGCCCCCGCCGACGGAGGAACACCGGGGAGCTGTTTTTT
>TRBJ2-3|TRBV19|NA
CATRQDSTDTQYF
TGTGCCACCCGACAGGATTCCACAGATACGCAGTATTTT
>TRBJ2-5|TRBV7-8|NA
CASSSSEGARETQYF
TGTGCCAGCAGCTCCTCTGAAGGGGCCCGTGAGACCCAGTACTTC
>TRBJ2-1|TRBV7-2|NA
CASSLRLGYEQFF
TGTGCCAGCAGCTTAAGACTAGGATATGAGCAGTTCTTC
>TRBJ2-1|TRBV29-1|TRBD1
CSVAGTDYEQFF
TGCAGCGTTGCCGGGACAGACTATGAGCAGTTCTTC
>TRBJ2-1|TRBV6-1|TRBD2
CASSEVAGGPRKFF
TGTGCCAGCAGTGAAGTAGCGGGAGGGCCGAGAAAGTTCTTC
>TRBJ2-1|TRBV7-6|TRBD2
CASSSTSGSHSYNEQFF
TGTGCCAGCAGCTCAACTAGCGGGAGCCACTCCTACAATGAGCAGTTCTTC
>TRBJ2-5|TRBV20-1|NA
CSLTVQETQYF
TGCAGTCTGACAGTTCAAGAGACCCAGTACTTC
>TRBJ2-1|TRBV7-2|TRBD2
CASSFWGLASVNEQFF
TGTGCCAGCAGCTTCTGGGGACTAGCTTCAGTCAATGAGCAGTTCTTC
>TRBJ2-3|TRBV28|TRBD2
CASSLHSSGLAGSTDTQYF
TGTGCCAGCAGTTTACATTCTAGCGGACTAGCGGGGTCGACAGATACGCAGTATTTT
>TRBJ1-5|TRBV4-1|NA
CASSPGRGIRSNQPQHF
TGCGCCAGCAGCCCCGGACGGGGGATCAGATCAAATCAGCCCCAGCATTTT
>TRBJ2-1|TRBV11-3|TRBD2
CASSLGGGGAGNEQFF
TGTGCCAGCAGCTTGGGTGGCGGGGGGGCTGGCAATGAGCAGTTCTTC
>TRBJ2-7|TRBV6-1|NA
CASSDRGQMTPYEQYF
TGTGCCAGCAGTGATAGAGGACAGATGACCCCCTACGAGCAGTACTTC
>TRBJ2-2|TRBV7-9|NA
CASSLGASRNTGELFF
TGTGCCAGCAGCTTAGGGGCTAGCCGAAACACCGGGGAGCTGTTTTTT
>TRBJ1-4|TRBV6-1|TRBD1
CASSDPAPLRGHVNEKLFF
TGTGCCAGCAGTGACCCGGCCCCCCTCAGGGGGCATGTTAATGAAAAACTGTTTTTT
>TRBJ2-5|TRBV7-2|NA
CASSPDRRETQYF
TGTGCCAGCAGCCCAGACAGGCGAGAGACCCAGTACTTC
>TRBJ2-1|TRBV19|NA
CASSPALALNNEQFF
TGTGCCAGTAGCCCCGCCCTAGCACTTAACAATGAGCAGTTCTTC
>TRBJ2-7|TRBV18|NA
CASSPPRKDRPISYEQYF
TGTGCCAGCTCACCACCACGAAAAGACAGACCGATCTCCTACGAGCAGTACTTC